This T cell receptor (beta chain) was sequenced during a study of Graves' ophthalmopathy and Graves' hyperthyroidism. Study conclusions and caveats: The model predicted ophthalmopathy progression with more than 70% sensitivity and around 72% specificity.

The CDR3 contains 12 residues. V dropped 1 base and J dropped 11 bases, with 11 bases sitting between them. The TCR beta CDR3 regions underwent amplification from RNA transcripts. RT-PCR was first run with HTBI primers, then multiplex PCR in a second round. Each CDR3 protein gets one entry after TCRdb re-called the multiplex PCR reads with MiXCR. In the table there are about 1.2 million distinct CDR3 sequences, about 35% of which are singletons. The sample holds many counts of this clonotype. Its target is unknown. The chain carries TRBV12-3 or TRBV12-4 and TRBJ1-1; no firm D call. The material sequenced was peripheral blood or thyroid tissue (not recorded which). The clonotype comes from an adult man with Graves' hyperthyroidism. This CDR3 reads CASSLGALKAFF. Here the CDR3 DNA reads TGTGCCAGCAGTTTAGGGGCGTTGAAGGCTTTCTTT.